A selection of T cell receptor beta chains follows, all from one sample in a study of blood T cell repertoires in COVID-19. Here immunoSEQ multiplex PCR was the method, and the copy in TCRdb shows in-frame clones only, minus some. The sample contains some 200,000 clones, 84% of which appear only once. Specimen: peripheral blood. The source of these receptors is a woman in her sixties or seventies with COVID-19, enrolled during active disease. The CDR3 runs from the conserved cysteine through the conserved F or W. The order of the fields is CDR3 protein, CDR3 DNA, J gene, D gene, clone size, V gene. A D gene is named only where the DNA matches it firmly. Not every row has a clone size; where given, it reads once, few, many or a size class.

cdr3_aa: CSVTQGAGDTEAFF
cdr3_nt: TGCAGCGTAACACAGGGGGCTGGGGACACTGAAGCTTTCTTT
j_call: TRBJ1-1
d_call: TRBD1
clone_size: NA
v_call: TRBV29-1

cdr3_aa: CASSPDRGGNQPQHF
cdr3_nt: TGTGCCAGCTCACCAGACAGGGGAGGGAATCAGCCCCAGCATTTT
j_call: TRBJ1-5
d_call: TRBD1
clone_size: NA
v_call: TRBV18

cdr3_aa: CASSYATTGANSPLHF
cdr3_nt: TGTGCCAGCAGTTATGCCACGACAGGGGCAAATTCACCCCTCCACTTT
j_call: TRBJ1-6
d_call: TRBD1
clone_size: NA
v_call: TRBV6-5

cdr3_aa: CASSLGTGDSPLHF
cdr3_nt: TGTGCCAGCAGCTTAGGGACAGGGGATTCACCCCTCCACTTT
j_call: TRBJ1-6
d_call: TRBD1
clone_size: NA
v_call: TRBV7-6

cdr3_aa: CASRTGISNQPQHF
cdr3_nt: TGTGCCAGCCGAACCGGGATTAGCAATCAGCCCCAGCATTTT
j_call: TRBJ1-5
d_call: NA
clone_size: NA
v_call: TRBV6-5

cdr3_aa: CATLLGTPPNTGELFF
cdr3_nt: TGCGCCACCCTTCTGGGGACACCTCCGAACACCGGGGAGCTGTTTTTT
j_call: TRBJ2-2
d_call: NA
clone_size: once
v_call: TRBV10-2

cdr3_aa: CASNVGTYEQYF
cdr3_nt: TGCGCCAGCAATGTGGGCACCTACGAGCAGTACTTC
j_call: TRBJ2-7
d_call: NA
clone_size: NA
v_call: TRBV10-1

cdr3_aa: CASSPGGTGMNTEAFF
cdr3_nt: TGCGCCAGCAGCCCGGGGGGGACAGGGATGAACACTGAAGCTTTCTTT
j_call: TRBJ1-1
d_call: TRBD1
clone_size: NA
v_call: TRBV5-1

cdr3_aa: CATSRRGFGNEQFF
cdr3_nt: TGTGCCACCAGCAGAAGGGGGTTCGGCAATGAGCAGTTCTTC
j_call: TRBJ2-1
d_call: NA
clone_size: NA
v_call: TRBV15

cdr3_aa: CASSFLLAGGTDTQYF
cdr3_nt: TGTGCCAGCAGTTTCCTACTAGCGGGGGGCACAGATACGCAGTATTTT
j_call: TRBJ2-3
d_call: TRBD2
clone_size: NA
v_call: TRBV27

cdr3_aa: CASSILSSGGRTDTQYF
cdr3_nt: TGTGCCAGTAGTATCTTGTCTAGCGGGGGACGCACAGATACGCAGTATTTT
j_call: TRBJ2-3
d_call: TRBD2
clone_size: NA
v_call: TRBV19

cdr3_aa: CSVVGALRNTIYF
cdr3_nt: TGCAGCGTTGTGGGGGCTTTAAGGAACACCATATATTTT
j_call: TRBJ1-3
d_call: NA
clone_size: NA
v_call: TRBV29-1

cdr3_aa: CASSFGQGGRWETPEAFF
cdr3_nt: TGCGCCAGCAGCTTTGGACAGGGGGGACGTTGGGAGACCCCTGAAGCTTTCTTT
j_call: TRBJ1-1
d_call: TRBD1
clone_size: NA
v_call: TRBV5-1

cdr3_aa: CASRPTGAYEQYF
cdr3_nt: TGTGCCAGTAGGCCTACAGGGGCCTACGAGCAGTACTTC
j_call: TRBJ2-7
d_call: TRBD1
clone_size: NA
v_call: TRBV19

cdr3_aa: CASSPRQGLNEQFF
cdr3_nt: TGTGCCAGCAGCCCCCGACAGGGGCTGAATGAGCAGTTCTTC
j_call: TRBJ2-1
d_call: TRBD1
clone_size: NA
v_call: TRBV7-9

cdr3_aa: CSGETSGNTGELFF
cdr3_nt: TGCAGCGGGGAGACTAGCGGGAACACCGGGGAGCTGTTTTTT
j_call: TRBJ2-2
d_call: TRBD2
clone_size: NA
v_call: TRBV29-1

cdr3_aa: CASSLGARTELYGYTF
cdr3_nt: TGTGCCAGCAGCTTGGGAGCCAGGACAGAGCTCTATGGCTACACCTTC
j_call: TRBJ1-2
d_call: NA
clone_size: NA
v_call: TRBV7-8

cdr3_aa: CASSPRYRGYGYTF
cdr3_nt: TGTGCCAGTAGTCCTAGATACAGGGGCTATGGCTACACCTTC
j_call: TRBJ1-2
d_call: TRBD1
clone_size: NA
v_call: TRBV19

cdr3_aa: CAWSVGDSGNTIYF
cdr3_nt: TGTGCCTGGAGTGTAGGGGACTCTGGAAACACCATATATTTT
j_call: TRBJ1-3
d_call: NA
clone_size: few
v_call: TRBV30

cdr3_aa: CATSRGQELETQYF
cdr3_nt: TGTGCCACCAGCAGAGGACAGGAACTAGAGACCCAGTACTTC
j_call: TRBJ2-5
d_call: NA
clone_size: NA
v_call: TRBV15

cdr3_aa: CASSTGLTRRDEQFF
cdr3_nt: TGTGCCAGCAGTACCGGACTGACAAGGAGGGACGAGCAGTTCTTC
j_call: TRBJ2-1
d_call: NA
clone_size: NA
v_call: TRBV6-5

cdr3_aa: CASSQELQGAGTGELFF
cdr3_nt: TGTGCCAGCAGCCAAGAACTGCAGGGGGCAGGGACCGGGGAGCTGTTTTTT
j_call: TRBJ2-2
d_call: TRBD1
clone_size: few
v_call: TRBV4-2

cdr3_aa: CASKGTGAKNIQYF
cdr3_nt: TGTGCCAGCAAAGGGACAGGAGCTAAAAACATTCAGTACTTC
j_call: TRBJ2-4
d_call: TRBD1
clone_size: NA
v_call: TRBV2

cdr3_aa: CASSSPSGRAGFNEQYF
cdr3_nt: TGTGCCAGCAGTTCCCCTAGCGGGAGGGCCGGTTTCAACGAGCAGTACTTC
j_call: TRBJ2-7
d_call: TRBD2
clone_size: NA
v_call: TRBV25-1

cdr3_aa: CASSGPGQGIYGYTF
cdr3_nt: TGTGCCAGTAGTGGGCCGGGACAGGGGATTTATGGCTACACCTTC
j_call: TRBJ1-2
d_call: TRBD1
clone_size: NA
v_call: TRBV19

cdr3_aa: CASSLSGTASGNTIYF
cdr3_nt: TGTGCCAGCAGCTTGTCAGGGACAGCCTCTGGAAACACCATATATTTT
j_call: TRBJ1-3
d_call: TRBD1
clone_size: NA
v_call: TRBV11-2

cdr3_aa: CASSFRGGYGYTF
cdr3_nt: TGTGCCAGCAGCTTCCGGGGGGGCTATGGCTACACCTTC
j_call: TRBJ1-2
d_call: NA
clone_size: NA
v_call: TRBV5-4

cdr3_aa: CASSFRTGSYNEQFF
cdr3_nt: TGTGCCAGCAGCTTTAGGACAGGGTCCTACAATGAGCAGTTCTTC
j_call: TRBJ2-1
d_call: TRBD1
clone_size: NA
v_call: TRBV5-8

cdr3_aa: CASSRAGTGDYEQYF
cdr3_nt: TGTGCCAGTAGCCGGGCCGGGACAGGGGACTACGAGCAGTACTTC
j_call: TRBJ2-7
d_call: TRBD1
clone_size: NA
v_call: TRBV19

cdr3_aa: CASSYSLRGTYEQYF
cdr3_nt: TGTGCCAGCAGTTACTCGCTTCGCGGCACCTACGAGCAGTACTTC
j_call: TRBJ2-7
d_call: NA
clone_size: once
v_call: TRBV6-5

cdr3_aa: CASSLEGLAYEQYF
cdr3_nt: TGCGCCAGCAGCTTGGAGGGACTAGCCTACGAGCAGTACTTC
j_call: TRBJ2-7
d_call: TRBD2
clone_size: NA
v_call: TRBV5-1

cdr3_aa: CATNHPGGGNNEQFF
cdr3_nt: TGTGCCACCAATCATCCTGGCGGGGGAAACAATGAGCAGTTCTTC
j_call: TRBJ2-1
d_call: TRBD2
clone_size: NA
v_call: TRBV24-1

cdr3_aa: CATKRGGWSYEQYF
cdr3_nt: TGTGCCACCAAACGGGGGGGATGGTCCTACGAGCAGTACTTC
j_call: TRBJ2-7
d_call: TRBD2
clone_size: NA
v_call: TRBV10-3

cdr3_aa: CASSPPRAGTVSYEQYF
cdr3_nt: TGTGCCAGCTCACCACCCCGGGCGGGGACCGTTTCCTACGAGCAGTACTTC
j_call: TRBJ2-7
d_call: NA
clone_size: NA
v_call: TRBV18

cdr3_aa: CAIPETGSRNTIYF
cdr3_nt: TGTGCCATACCAGAGACAGGGTCTCGAAACACCATATATTTT
j_call: TRBJ1-3
d_call: TRBD1
clone_size: NA
v_call: TRBV13

cdr3_aa: CASSLGRDRDGYTF
cdr3_nt: TGCGCCAGCAGCTTGGGAAGGGACAGGGATGGCTACACCTTC
j_call: TRBJ1-2
d_call: TRBD1
clone_size: NA
v_call: TRBV5-1

cdr3_aa: CASRQSGYGYTF
cdr3_nt: TGTGCCAGCAGACAGTCAGGCTATGGCTACACCTTC
j_call: TRBJ1-2
d_call: NA
clone_size: NA
v_call: TRBV2

cdr3_aa: CASSLDPGSTDTQYF
cdr3_nt: TGTGCCAGCAGCTTAGATCCAGGGTCGACAGATACGCAGTATTTT
j_call: TRBJ2-3
d_call: NA
clone_size: NA
v_call: TRBV13

cdr3_aa: CASSFLRERHYEQYF
cdr3_nt: TGTGCCAGCAGCTTCTTGCGGGAACGACATTACGAGCAGTACTTC
j_call: TRBJ2-7
d_call: NA
clone_size: NA
v_call: TRBV5-6

cdr3_aa: CASSVGLGGLAGGSYEQYF
cdr3_nt: TGTGCCAGCAGCGTAGGTCTAGGGGGGCTAGCGGGAGGATCCTACGAGCAGTACTTC
j_call: TRBJ2-7
d_call: TRBD2
clone_size: once
v_call: TRBV9

cdr3_aa: CASSPKLAGNTGELFF
cdr3_nt: TGTGCCAGCAGTCCTAAACTAGCGGGGAACACCGGGGAGCTGTTTTTT
j_call: TRBJ2-2
d_call: TRBD2
clone_size: NA
v_call: TRBV2

cdr3_aa: CASKGTGGTEAFF
cdr3_nt: TGTGCCAGCAAAGGGACAGGGGGCACTGAAGCTTTCTTT
j_call: TRBJ1-1
d_call: TRBD1
clone_size: NA
v_call: TRBV2

cdr3_aa: CASSLVLGEAFF
cdr3_nt: TGTGCCAGCAGCTTAGTTCTCGGTGAAGCTTTCTTT
j_call: TRBJ1-1
d_call: NA
clone_size: NA
v_call: TRBV7-9

cdr3_aa: CASSVRDRGPWDYYEQYF
cdr3_nt: TGTGCCAGCAGCGTCCGGGACAGGGGCCCGTGGGACTACTACGAGCAGTACTTC
j_call: TRBJ2-7
d_call: TRBD1
clone_size: NA
v_call: TRBV11-2

cdr3_aa: CSASGGIKAFF
cdr3_nt: TGCAGTGCCAGCGGGGGGATTAAAGCTTTCTTT
j_call: TRBJ1-1
d_call: NA
clone_size: NA
v_call: TRBV20-1

cdr3_aa: CAISDSGSSGANVLTF
cdr3_nt: TGTGCCATCAGTGACTCAGGCTCTTCTGGGGCCAACGTCCTGACTTTC
j_call: TRBJ2-6
d_call: NA
clone_size: few
v_call: TRBV10-3